This passage covers 29 T cell receptor beta chains from one sample sequenced in a study of long-term antiretroviral therapy in people with HIV. Researchers report immunoSEQ v3.0 was run at survey level. Profiled with immunoSEQ multiplex PCR; TCRdb holds only in-frame clones, not every one. The sample has under 25,000 clones, around nine tenths seen once; the top ten hold roughly a tenth. This sample comprised unsorted PBMCs, obtained 0.5 years after starting antiretroviral therapy. The receptor source for this set is a man aged 35-49 years with HIV.

This clone was seen once. The V call is TRBV28, the J call TRBJ1-5; D remains ambiguous. Trimming removed 2 bases at V and 3 bases at J, with 11 bases between. This CDR3 contains 15 residues. In germline, CDR1 is MDHEN, CDR2 SYDVKM. The CDR3 DNA reads TGTGCCAGCAGTTTACAGTCGGGAAACAATCAGCCCCAGCATTTT. Amino acids: CASSLQSGNNQPQHF.

This clone was recorded only once. The chain couples TRBV7-8 to TRBJ2-3; 9 bases are a match to TRBD2. Looked up from germline, CDR1 is SGHVS and CDR2 is FQNEAQ. The length of the CDR3 is 16 residues. Unmatched junction bases numbered 12, after V lost 5 bases and J lost 6 bases. CDR3 loop: CASSPPWREGGDTQYF. CDR3 DNA sequence: TGTGCCAGCAGCCCCCCGTGGCGGGAGGGGGGCGATACGCAGTATTTT.

V gene TRBV7-9 combines with J gene TRBJ2-1; D is uncertain. This CDR3 comprises 13 residues. V lost 5 bases, J lost 5 bases, and 10 bases lay in between. Germline CDR1 and CDR2: SEHNR and FQNEAQ (reference sequence). In DNA form, the CDR3 reads TGTGCCAGCAGCCCCCATAGTCACAATGAGCAGTTCTTC. Translating gives CASSPHSHNEQFF.

The rearrangement joins TRBV6-6 to TRBJ1-3; 8 nucleotides match TRBD1. Germline CDR1 reads MNHNY; CDR2 reads SVGAGI (reference sequence). V trimming: 0 bases; J trimming: 3 bases; junction bases outside the gene matches: 4. The CDR3 is 16 amino acids. The CDR3 DNA reads TGTGCCAGCAGTTACTCAATCGGGACAGGTGGAAACACCATATATTTT. Translating it yields CASSYSIGTGGNTIYF.

The chain couples TRBV9 to TRBJ2-7, with 10 bases matching TRBD2. The CDR3 consists of 18 residues. Germline V gene data show CDR1 as SGDLS and CDR2 as YYNGEE. The V and J ends lost 0 bases and 2 bases, in that order; junction bases with no gene match: 11. Written as DNA, the CDR3 is TGTGCCAGCAGCGTAGATAGCGGGAGGCACCATACAGCCTACGAGCAGTACTTC. Translated, it gives CASSVDSGRHHTAYEQYF.

The gene calls are TRBV27 and TRBJ1-5, with unresolved D. There are 14 residues in the CDR3. Trimming shortened V by 5 bases and J by 1 base, and 9 bases separated the two germline ends. Per germline, CDR1 MNHEY and CDR2 SMNVEV (reference sequence). The CDR3 DNA reads as TGTGCCAGCAGTGACTCTGGGAGCAATCAGCCCCAGCATTTT. Translated: CASSDSGSNQPQHF.

This clone was picked up one time. In nucleotides, the CDR3 is TGTGCCAGCAGCTTGGAGGGCAGGTACCAGCCCCAGCATTTT. It codes for CASSLEGRYQPQHF. The V gene is TRBV7-2, the J gene TRBJ1-5; D unresolved. The CDR3 runs to 14 residues. Trimming pared 3 bases from V and 7 bases from J, leaving 13 bases between. The germline V gene encodes CDR1 SGHTA and CDR2 FQGNSA. The variable domain in full, with the rest retrieved from reference TRBV7-2 and TRBJ1-5, is GAGVSQSPSNKVTEKGKDVELRCDPISGHTALYWYRQSLGQGLEFLIYFQGNSAPDKSGLPSDRFSAERTGGSVSTLTIQRTQQEDSAVYLCASSLEGRYQPQHFGDGTRLSIL.

The chain links TRBV19 to TRBJ2-7; 10 bases align to TRBD2. The CDR3 contains 17 residues. Germline V CDR1 and CDR2: LNHDA, SQIVND (reference sequence). With V trimmed by 1 base and J by 0 bases, 6 bases remained unmatched. In nucleotides, the CDR3 is TGTGCCAGTAGTATAGCGCTAGCGGGGGACACCTCCTACGAGCAGTACTTC. It is translated as CASSIALAGDTSYEQYF.

V usage is TRBV5-4 and J usage is TRBJ2-7; 9 bases map to TRBD2. This CDR3 contains 16 residues. Trimming took 4 bases from V and 2 from J; bases not matched to a gene: 10. Per the germline V gene, CDR1 is SGHNT and CDR2 is YYREEE (reference sequence). This CDR3 is CASSRISEREAYEQYF. The DNA for the CDR3 is TGTGCCAGCAGCCGTATCTCCGAGCGGGAGGCCTACGAGCAGTACTTC.

This chain joins TRBV29-1 and TRBJ2-3, with a tentative D call TRBD1 (5 bases). This CDR3 spans 14 amino acids. Germline CDR1 is SQVTM and CDR2 is ANQGSEA. The V end was cut by 5 bases, the J end by 0 bases, with 12 bases between. The chain's CDR3 is CSVQGPGSTDTQYF. CDR3 in DNA: TGCAGCGTTCAGGGCCCAGGTAGCACAGATACGCAGTATTTT.

The chain employs TRBV7-6 and TRBJ1-6; D is unresolved. The CDR3 sequence is 15 residues long. V shed 1 base and J shed 6 bases, with 10 bases lying between them. Germline V gene data show CDR1 as SGHVS and CDR2 as FNYEAQ. For the CDR3, the DNA is TGTGCCAGCAGCTTAGTCGGACTTTTTAATTCACCCCTCCACTTT. Protein product: CASSLVGLFNSPLHF.

J is TRBJ1-1 and V is TRBV5-6; 7 bases are a match to TRBD1. Germline CDR1 SGHDT, CDR2 YYEEEE. The J segment lost 3 bases and the V segment lost 3 bases, leaving 5 bases of the junction unmatched. The CDR3 is 14 residues long. The CDR3 nucleotides read TGTGCCAGCAGCTGGGGCGGGACAGACACTGAAGCTTTCTTT. This translates into CASSWGGTDTEAFF.

The chain uses TRBV10-2 and TRBJ2-7, with 8 bases identical to TRBD2. Per germline, CDR1 WSHSY and CDR2 SAAADI. Trimming at V came to 10 bases and at J to 6 bases, leaving 17 bases not matched to a gene. The CDR3 sequence is 15 residues long. The CDR3 protein is CATRDANLAGGEQYF. CDR3 bases: TGCGCCACCAGGGATGCGAATCTGGCGGGAGGCGAGCAGTACTTC.

The chain employs TRBV5-5 and TRBJ2-7, with 7 nucleotides matching TRBD1. Germline trimming cut 3 bases from V and 6 bases from J; bases unmatched to any gene: 6. Germline V gene lookup returns CDR1 SGHKS and CDR2 YYEKEE (reference sequence). The CDR3 runs to 13 residues. In nucleotides, the CDR3 is TGTGCCAGCAGCTCCCGACAGGGAAGCGAGCAGTACTTC. Translated, it gives CASSSRQGSEQYF.

This clone was recorded once. The chain employs TRBV6-5 and TRBJ2-7; 7 nucleotides agree with TRBD1. Germline trimming cut 6 bases from V and 2 bases from J; bases unmatched to any gene: 7. Germline loops: CDR1 MNHEY, CDR2 SVGAGI. The length of the CDR3 is 14 residues. CDR3 sequence reads: CASSSGQDTYEQYF. The CDR3 DNA sequence: TGTGCCAGCAGCTCCGGACAGGACACCTACGAGCAGTACTTC.

V gene TRBV28 combines with J gene TRBJ2-7, with 8 bases lining up with TRBD1. This CDR3 is built from 13 residues. With V trimmed by 10 bases and J by 2 bases, 7 bases remained unmatched. Germline values: CDR1 MDHEN, CDR2 SYDVKM. Here the CDR3 reads CAIGTGVPYEQYF. CDR3 nucleotide sequence: TGTGCCATTGGGACAGGAGTTCCCTACGAGCAGTACTTC.

The J gene is TRBJ1-2, the V gene TRBV6-1, with 9 bases fitting TRBD1. This CDR3 is 15 amino acids long. CDR1 is MNHNS and CDR2 is SASEGT in the germline V gene. V lost 2 bases and J lost 8; bases outside the gene matches: 9. The CDR3 protein is CASSEKTGGAFGYTF. In DNA form, the CDR3 reads TGTGCCAGCAGTGAAAAGACAGGGGGGGCGTTCGGCTACACCTTC.

This clone was picked up a small number of times. The rearrangement joins TRBV7-9 to TRBJ2-2, with D maybe TRBD1 (5 bases). This CDR3 region has 16 residues. V lost 6 bases, J lost 0 bases, and 14 bases lay in between. Germline V gives CDR1 SEHNR, CDR2 FQNEAQ (reference sequence). This CDR3 reads CASSDSRPSNTGELFF. The CDR3 DNA follows: TGTGCCAGCAGTGACAGCCGCCCATCGAACACCGGGGAGCTGTTTTTT.

V usage is TRBV7-8 and J usage is TRBJ1-6; D possibly corresponds to TRBD1 (6 bases). Germline loops: CDR1 SGHVS, CDR2 FQNEAQ. V was pared by 2 bases and J by 4 bases, with 9 bases between. The CDR3 consists of 15 residues. The CDR3 DNA is TGTGCCAGCAGCTTAACAGGGACGTATAATTCACCCCTCCACTTT. It translates to CASSLTGTYNSPLHF.

This rearrangement joins TRBV9 to TRBJ2-1, with D perhaps TRBD2 (6 bases). The CDR3 is 14 amino acids. V dropped 3 bases and J dropped 4 bases, with 11 bases sitting between them. Germline V gene sequence: CDR1 SGDLS, CDR2 YYNGEE. Here the CDR3 DNA reads TGTGCCAGCAGCGGGGCGGGATGGTACAATGAGCAGTTCTTC. This codes for CASSGAGWYNEQFF.

V usage is TRBV18 and J usage is TRBJ2-2, with 7 positions matching TRBD1. V gave up 0 bases and J gave up 6 bases; unmatched junction bases: 4. Per germline, CDR1 KGHSH and CDR2 LQKENI. The CDR3 is made up of 15 amino acids. CDR3 loop: CASSPPTGRPGELFF. CDR3 DNA: TGTGCCAGCTCACCACCGACAGGGCGGCCCGGGGAGCTGTTTTTT.

The chain links TRBV7-9 to TRBJ2-3, with 8 bases fitting TRBD2. J lost 2 bases, V lost 6 bases, and 7 bases had no gene match. The germline CDR1 and CDR2 sequences are SEHNR and FQNEAQ (reference sequence). The CDR3 sequence is 15 residues long. CDR3 region: CASSQAGGITDTQYF. The CDR3 DNA reads TGTGCCAGCAGTCAGGCGGGAGGCATCACAGATACGCAGTATTTT.

The chain uses TRBV4-1 and TRBJ2-6; unclear D gene. Germline CDR1 MGHRA, CDR2 YSYEKL. This CDR3 comprises 18 residues. Trimming cost V 0 bases and J 0 bases, with 12 bases left between them. DNA of the CDR3: TGCGCCAGCAGCCAAGATGGCCGTAAACCCTCTGGGGCCAACGTCCTGACTTTC. Its translation is CASSQDGRKPSGANVLTF.

The genes are TRBV18 and TRBJ1-5; tentative D call: TRBD1 (5 bases). The V gene lost 2 bases and the J gene lost 0 bases, with 20 bases spanning the gap. The CDR3 runs to 19 residues. CDR1 and CDR2 (germline): KGHSH, LQKENI. Here the CDR3 reads CASSPADIAGGYSNQPQHF. CDR3 DNA sequence: TGTGCCAGCTCACCAGCGGACATCGCCGGGGGGTATAGCAATCAGCCCCAGCATTTT. Variable domain in full (rest from reference TRBV18 and TRBJ1-5): NAGVMQNPRHLVRRRGQEARLRCSPMKGHSHVYWYRQLPEEGLKFMVYLQKENIIDESGMPKERFSAEFPKEGPSILRIQQVVRGDSAAYFCASSPADIAGGYSNQPQHFGDGTRLSIL.

This chain connects TRBV5-1 to TRBJ2-3, with TRBD2 matching over 12 bases. Germline CDR1 reads SGHRS; CDR2 reads YFSETQ. V trimming: 0 bases; J trimming: 3 bases; junction bases outside the gene matches: 5. The CDR3 is 17 amino acids. Written as DNA, the CDR3 is TGCGCCAGCAGCTTGGAGTCTAGCGGGGGGGTTACAGATACGCAGTATTTT. Translating gives CASSLESSGGVTDTQYF.

In this sample, this clone turned up a few times. The chain carries TRBV28 and TRBJ1-1; no reliable D call. V gave up 8 bases and J gave up 6 bases, with 13 bases separating them. Germline CDR1 reads MDHEN; CDR2 reads SYDVKM. There are 12 residues in the CDR3. For the CDR3, the DNA is TGTGCCAGCGGGCCCCCGGGCCCTGAAGCTTTCTTT. As protein: CASGPPGPEAFF.

This clone was counted a single time. At one boundary the junction diverges from the germline segment, which might be a read error. The V call is TRBV7-7, the J call TRBJ2-7; TRBD2 agrees at 9 bases. The CDR3 consists of 14 residues. Per germline, CDR1 SSHAT and CDR2 FNYEAQ (reference sequence). This CDR3 reads CASSPGLATYEQYF. CDR3 nucleotide sequence: TGTGCTAGCAGCCCCGGACTAGCGACCTACGAGCAGTACTTC.

The chain has TRBV29-1 and TRBJ2-1, with a tentative D call TRBD1 (7 bases). V was shortened by 6 bases and J by 4 bases, with 19 bases between the two germline ends. This CDR3 comprises 15 residues. The V gene's germline CDR1 is SQVTM and CDR2 ANQGSEA. The CDR3 DNA follows: TGCAGCGTAAAAGAGGGGGCGGGAAAGTACAATGAGCAGTTCTTC. Translation: CSVKEGAGKYNEQFF.

The chain links TRBV27 to TRBJ2-7; TRBD1 matches 9 bases. With V trimmed by 6 bases and J by 6 bases, 18 bases remained unmatched. This CDR3 has 17 amino acids. CDR1 is MNHEY and CDR2 is SMNVEV in the germline V gene (reference sequence). DNA for the CDR3: TGTGCCAGCAGAGGTCCCGCCAGGGGCGGGACAGGGACCGAGCAGTACTTC. Translated, it gives CASRGPARGGTGTEQYF.